The present entry profiles one T cell receptor (beta chain) with its context. Its specificity is unknown. This record belongs to a study of cytomegalovirus exposure and HLA in healthy donors. Study observations and caveats: Immune exposure was documented only through CMV serostatus.

Researchers ran the PCR with 60 Vbeta and 13 Jbeta primers. Original handling: Later, 80 million or so unique TCR beta chains were counted in an analysis, and some 11 million of them were shared. The table came from immunoSEQ multiplex PCR; TCRdb's copy has only in-frame clones and leaves some out. That table furnishes V, J and clone size, whereas the DNA furnished D and trimming. This sample has some 150,000 clones, with approximately 88% found just once. This sequence originates from a woman in her twenties or thirties in good health and CMV-seronegative. The sample taken for sequencing was PBMCs.

CDR3 region: CASSVAPAGDLNTGELFF. The DNA for the CDR3 is TGTGCCAGCAGCGTAGCCCCAGCGGGAGATCTGAACACCGGGGAGCTGTTTTTT. V and J are TRBV9 and TRBJ2-2, with 8 bases fitting TRBD2. In germline, CDR1 is SGDLS, CDR2 YYNGEE. The ends lost 0 bases at V and 1 base at J; junction bases unmatched: 8. The length of the CDR3 is 18 residues.